This TCR beta chain was identified in a study of T cells after yellow fever vaccination. Notes on the study in general: Primary-vaccination clones mostly resurfaced post-booster (roughly 97% CD4, about 87% CD8).

One entry per CDR3 protein results from TCRdb running MiXCR on the 5' RACE reads. The sample holds 300,000 or so distinct CDR3 sequences, 6.8% seen once. The germline gives CDR1 SGHNT, CDR2 YYREEE (reference sequence). Trimming removed 4 bases from V and 4 bases from J, with 17 bases in between. The CDR3 sequence is 15 residues long. There are a few counts of this clonotype. Its specificity is unknown. This chain connects TRBV5-4 to TRBJ2-5; D not certain. Sequencing was performed on PBMCs, taken approximately 40 days after the first yellow fever vaccination. This TCR came from a man younger than 35 who received the YFV17D yellow fever vaccine. CDR3 region: CASSRDGLSGETQYF. The CDR3, as DNA: TGTGCCAGCAGCCGCGACGGGTTGTCGGGAGAGACCCAGTACTTC.